This TCR beta chain is from a study of cytomegalovirus exposure and HLA in healthy donors. Study information: Earlier results showed 90 million to 120 million unique TCR beta sequences derived from approximately 170 million T cells. Whole-study findings and limits: Because they were indistinguishable, some V segments, including TRBV6-2 and TRBV6-3, were excluded. Several top significant clusters appeared, in a later analysis, to be linked to common viral pathogens.

Germline V CDR1 and CDR2: GTSNPN, SVGIG (reference sequence). J gave up 9 bases and V 5 bases, and 7 bases lay outside the gene matches. The CDR3 consists of 13 residues. Notes on this clone: Its antigen is undetermined.

The primer mix had 60 Vbeta and 13 Jbeta primers. Repertoires were generated with immunoSEQ multiplex PCR, while TCRdb's copy carries only in-frame clones and drops some. The sample totals under 100,000 clones. The chain combines TRBV30 with TRBJ2-4; 10 bases line up with TRBD1. The sample taken for sequencing was PBMCs. The clonotype originates from a man aged 25 to 40 in good health and CMV-seronegative. The chain's CDR3 is CAWSGTGASIQYF. The CDR3, as DNA: TGTGCCTGGTCTGGGACAGGGGCATCCATTCAGTACTTC.